This T cell receptor beta chain was observed in a study of CD8+ T cells in alopecia areata. Study results and limitations: Significant decreases in scalp clonality and expanded CD8+ clones followed tofacitinib treatment.

CDR1 and CDR2 (germline): MGHRA, YSYEKL. Trimming cost V 4 bases and J 2 bases; bases outside gene matches: 2. The CDR3 is 14 amino acids. Treatment in this sample: oral pan-JAK inhibitor, 5-10 mg twice daily. Comment on this clone: The target antigen is unknown.

RNA was isolated and reverse transcribed to cDNA, the sequencing template. The method was immunoSEQ multiplex PCR; TCRdb's version includes in-frame clones alone and lacks a portion of them. The data show some 150,000 clones, with approximately 86% seen just once and under 15% held by the top ten. This sequence was found in a human donor with alopecia areata. The chain joins TRBV4-1 to TRBJ1-5, with TRBD1 identical over 7 bases. Here the sequenced sample was CD8+ T cells sorted from blood, taken at week 4, from a patient treated with tofacitinib. The CDR3: CASSLGTGNQPQHF. CDR3 DNA sequence: TGCGCCAGCAGCCTCGGGACAGGCAATCAGCCCCAGCATTTT.